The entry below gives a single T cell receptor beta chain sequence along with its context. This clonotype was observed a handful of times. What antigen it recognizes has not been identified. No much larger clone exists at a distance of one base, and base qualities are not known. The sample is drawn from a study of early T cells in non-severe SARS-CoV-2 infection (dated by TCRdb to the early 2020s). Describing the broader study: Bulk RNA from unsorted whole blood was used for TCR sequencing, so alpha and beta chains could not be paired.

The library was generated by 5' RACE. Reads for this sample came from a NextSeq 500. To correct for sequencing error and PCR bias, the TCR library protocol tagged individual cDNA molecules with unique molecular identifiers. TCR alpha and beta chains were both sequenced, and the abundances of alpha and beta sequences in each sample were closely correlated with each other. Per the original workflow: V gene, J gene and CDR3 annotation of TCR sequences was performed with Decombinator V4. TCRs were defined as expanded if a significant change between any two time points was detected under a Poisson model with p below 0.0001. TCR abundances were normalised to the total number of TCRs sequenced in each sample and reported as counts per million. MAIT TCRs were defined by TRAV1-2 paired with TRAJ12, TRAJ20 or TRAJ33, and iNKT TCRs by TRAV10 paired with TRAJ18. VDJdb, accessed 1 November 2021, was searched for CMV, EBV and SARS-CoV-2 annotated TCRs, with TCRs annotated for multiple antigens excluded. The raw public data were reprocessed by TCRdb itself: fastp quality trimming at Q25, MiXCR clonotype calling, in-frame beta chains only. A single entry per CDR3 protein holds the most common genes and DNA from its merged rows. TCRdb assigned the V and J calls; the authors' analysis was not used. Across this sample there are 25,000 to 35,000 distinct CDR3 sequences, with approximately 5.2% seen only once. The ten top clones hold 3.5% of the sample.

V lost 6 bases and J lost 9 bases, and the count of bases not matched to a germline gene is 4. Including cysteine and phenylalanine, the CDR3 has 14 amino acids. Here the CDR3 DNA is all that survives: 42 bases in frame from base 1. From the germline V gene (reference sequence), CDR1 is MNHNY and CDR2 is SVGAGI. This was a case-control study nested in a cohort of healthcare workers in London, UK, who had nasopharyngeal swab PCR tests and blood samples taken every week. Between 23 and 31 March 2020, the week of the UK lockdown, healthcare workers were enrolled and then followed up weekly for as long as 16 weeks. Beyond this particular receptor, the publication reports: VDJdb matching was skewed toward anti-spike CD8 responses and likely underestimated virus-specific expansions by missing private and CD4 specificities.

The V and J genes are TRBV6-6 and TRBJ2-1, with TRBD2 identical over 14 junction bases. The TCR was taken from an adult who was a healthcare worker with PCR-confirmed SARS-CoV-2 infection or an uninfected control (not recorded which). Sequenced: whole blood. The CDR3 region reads CASRLTSGRGEQFF. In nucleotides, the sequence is TGTGCCAGCAGGTTGACTAGCGGGAGGGGTGAGCAGTTCTTC.